This T cell receptor beta chain was recovered during a study of blood T cells in healthy people across ages. Sample donors were healthy Caucasian individuals that came from Russia, aged 6 to 90. Notes on this clonotype: Antigen specificity is unknown.

CDR1 is SGHRS, CDR2 YFSETQ, per germline. V was clipped by 4 bases and J by 4 bases, with 14 bases between them. The CDR3 totals 14 residues. Using a J-beta primer mix together with a sample-barcoded 5' primer, a second PCR was run for roughly 7 to 11 cycles. Each of the cDNA molecules was tagged by a template-switch adaptor with 12 random nucleotides. MiXCR, applied by TCRdb to the 5' RACE reads, yields one record per CDR3 protein. This sample has 700,000 or so distinct CDR3 sequences, with about 24% found just once. Study-wide results and limits: CMV status of donors was not determined, possibly confounding expanded clonotype changes.

The J gene is TRBJ1-1, the V gene TRBV5-1; possible D gene TRBD1, 6 bases. This receptor was identified in a man aged 65-85 years in good health. The sequencing input was blood. Here the CDR3 reads CASSRQEALTEAFF. The CDR3 bases are TGCGCCAGCAGCCGACAGGAGGCACTCACTGAAGCTTTCTTT. Based on the CDR3 plus reference TRBV5-1 and TRBJ1-1, the full variable domain is KAGVTQTPRYLIKTRGQQVTLSCSPISGHRSVSWYQQTPGQGLQFLFEYFSETQRNKGNFPGRFSGRQFSNSRSEMNVSTLELGDSALYLCASSRQEALTEAFFGQGTRLTVV.